This T cell receptor beta chain was recovered during a study of T-cell reconstitution after alpha-beta-depleted transplantation in children. Unique molecular identifiers were used to barcode this TCRbeta library. One entry per CDR3 protein, called by TCRdb with MiXCR from the PCR reads. This sample yields fewer than 20,000 distinct CDR3 sequences, of which approximately 5.3% are seen a single time; around 6.9% belongs to the top ten. The table lists this clonotype with many counts. There are 17 residues in the CDR3. CDR1 and CDR2 (germline): SGDLS, YYNGEE. V was pared by 3 bases and J by 2 bases, with 9 bases of the junction left unmatched.

This chain links TRBV9 with TRBJ2-1; 9 bases line up with TRBD1. The clonotype originates from a boy aged 5-17 years with acute lymphoblastic leukemia, due to receive a stem cell transplant. The specimen comprised PBMCs, sampled before TCRalphabeta/CD19-depleted stem cell transplant. In DNA, the CDR3 is TGTGCCAGCAGCGAACGACAGGGGGAAGGGCCCTACAATGAGCAGTTCTTC. Translated: CASSERQGEGPYNEQFF. Combining the CDR3 with reference TRBV9 and TRBJ2-1 gives the whole variable domain DSGVTQTPKHLITATGQRVTLRCSPRSGDLSVYWYQQSLDQGLQFLIQYYNGEERAKGNILERFSAQQFPDLHSELNLSSLELGDSALYFCASSERQGEGPYNEQFFGPGTRLTVL.